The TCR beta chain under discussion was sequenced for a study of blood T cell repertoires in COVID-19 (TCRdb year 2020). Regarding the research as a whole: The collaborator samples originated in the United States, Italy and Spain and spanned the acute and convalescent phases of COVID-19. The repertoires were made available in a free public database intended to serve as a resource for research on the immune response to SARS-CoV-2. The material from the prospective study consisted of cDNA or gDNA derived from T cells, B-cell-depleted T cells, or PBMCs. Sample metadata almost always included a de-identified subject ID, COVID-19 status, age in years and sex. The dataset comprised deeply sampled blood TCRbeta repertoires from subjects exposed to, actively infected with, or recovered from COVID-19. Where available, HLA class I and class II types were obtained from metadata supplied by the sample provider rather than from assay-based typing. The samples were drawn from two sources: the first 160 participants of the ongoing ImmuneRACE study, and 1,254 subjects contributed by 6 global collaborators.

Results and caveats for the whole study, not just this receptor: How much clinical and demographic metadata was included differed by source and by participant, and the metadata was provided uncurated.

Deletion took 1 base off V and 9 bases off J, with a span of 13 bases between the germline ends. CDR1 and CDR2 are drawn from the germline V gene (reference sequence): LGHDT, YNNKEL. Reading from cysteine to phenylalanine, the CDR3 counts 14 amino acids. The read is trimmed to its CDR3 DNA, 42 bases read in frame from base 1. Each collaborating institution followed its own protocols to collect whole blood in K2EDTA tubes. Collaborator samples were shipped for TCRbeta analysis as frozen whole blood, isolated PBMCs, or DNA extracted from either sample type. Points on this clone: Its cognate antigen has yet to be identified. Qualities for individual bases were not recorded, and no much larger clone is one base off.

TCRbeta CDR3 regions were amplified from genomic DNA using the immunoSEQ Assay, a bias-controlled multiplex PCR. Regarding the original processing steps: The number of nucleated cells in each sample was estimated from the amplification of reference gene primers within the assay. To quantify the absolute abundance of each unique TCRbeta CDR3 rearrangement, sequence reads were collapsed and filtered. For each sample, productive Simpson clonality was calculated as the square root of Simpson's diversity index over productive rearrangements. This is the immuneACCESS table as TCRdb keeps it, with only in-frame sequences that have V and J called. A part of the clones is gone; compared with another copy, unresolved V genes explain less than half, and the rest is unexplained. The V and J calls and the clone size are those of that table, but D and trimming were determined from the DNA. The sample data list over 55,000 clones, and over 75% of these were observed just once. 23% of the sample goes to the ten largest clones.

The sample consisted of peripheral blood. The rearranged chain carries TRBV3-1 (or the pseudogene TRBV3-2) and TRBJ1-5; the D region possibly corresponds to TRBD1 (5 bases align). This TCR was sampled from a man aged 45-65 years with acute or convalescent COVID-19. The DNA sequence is TGTGCCAGCAGCCAAGGGGGCGCTGAGTGGCCCCAGCATTTT. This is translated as CASSQGGAEWPQHF.